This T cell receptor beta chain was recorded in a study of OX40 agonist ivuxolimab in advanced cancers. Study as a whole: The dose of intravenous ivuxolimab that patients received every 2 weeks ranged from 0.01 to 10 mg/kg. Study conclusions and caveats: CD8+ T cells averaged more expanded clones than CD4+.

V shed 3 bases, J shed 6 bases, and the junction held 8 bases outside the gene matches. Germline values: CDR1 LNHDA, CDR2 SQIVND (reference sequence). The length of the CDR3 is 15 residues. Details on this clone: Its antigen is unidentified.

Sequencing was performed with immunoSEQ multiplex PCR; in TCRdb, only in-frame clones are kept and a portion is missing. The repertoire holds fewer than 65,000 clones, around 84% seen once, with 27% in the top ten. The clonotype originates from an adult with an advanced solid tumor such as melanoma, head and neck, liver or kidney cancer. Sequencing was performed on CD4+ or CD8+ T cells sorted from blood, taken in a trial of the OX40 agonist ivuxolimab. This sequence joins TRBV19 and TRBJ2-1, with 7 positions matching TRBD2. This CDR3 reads CASSIKGTGGNEQFF. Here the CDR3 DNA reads TGTGCCAGTAGTATTAAGGGCACGGGGGGCAATGAGCAGTTCTTC. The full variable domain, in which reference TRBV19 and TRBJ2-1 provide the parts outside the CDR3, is DGGITQSPKYLFRKEGQNVTLSCEQNLNHDAMYWYRQDPGQGLRLIYYSQIVNDFQKGDIAEGYSVSREKKESFPLTVTSAQKNPTAFYLCASSIKGTGGNEQFFGPGTRLTVL.